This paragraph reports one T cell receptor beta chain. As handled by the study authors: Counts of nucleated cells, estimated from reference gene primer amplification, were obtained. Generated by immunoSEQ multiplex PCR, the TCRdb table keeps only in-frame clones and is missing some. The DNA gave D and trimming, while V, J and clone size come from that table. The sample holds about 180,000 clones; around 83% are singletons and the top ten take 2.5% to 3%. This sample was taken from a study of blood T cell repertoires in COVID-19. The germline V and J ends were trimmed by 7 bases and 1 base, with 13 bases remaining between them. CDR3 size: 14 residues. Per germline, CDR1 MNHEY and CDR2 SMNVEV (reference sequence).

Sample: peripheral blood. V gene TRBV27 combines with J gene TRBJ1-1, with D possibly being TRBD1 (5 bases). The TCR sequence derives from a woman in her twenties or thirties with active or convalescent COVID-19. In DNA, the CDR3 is TGTGCCAGCACCAGGGTGATGGGGAACACTGAAGCTTTCTTT. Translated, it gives CASTRVMGNTEAFF.